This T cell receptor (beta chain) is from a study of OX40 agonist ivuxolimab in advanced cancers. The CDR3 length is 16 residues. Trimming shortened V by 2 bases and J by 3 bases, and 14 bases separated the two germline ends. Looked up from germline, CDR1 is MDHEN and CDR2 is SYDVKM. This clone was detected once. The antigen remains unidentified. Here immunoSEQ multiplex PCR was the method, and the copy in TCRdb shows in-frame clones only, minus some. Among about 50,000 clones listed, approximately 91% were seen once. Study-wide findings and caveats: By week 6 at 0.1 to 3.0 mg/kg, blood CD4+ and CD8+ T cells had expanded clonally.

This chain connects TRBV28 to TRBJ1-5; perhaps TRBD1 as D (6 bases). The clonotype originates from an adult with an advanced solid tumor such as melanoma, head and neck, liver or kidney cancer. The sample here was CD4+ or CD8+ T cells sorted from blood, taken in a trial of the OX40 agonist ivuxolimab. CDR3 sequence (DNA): TGTGCCAGCAGTTTAAAGGGGGGCTATGCCAATCAGCCCCAGCATTTT. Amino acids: CASSLKGGYANQPQHF.